This TCR beta chain was profiled in a study of CD8+CD57+ T cells in acquired aplastic anemia. Study summary: DNA from sorted CD4+ and CD8+ cells averaged roughly 3.2 ug. Average CD4+ read depth in healthy donors was about 10.8 million reads.

Genomic DNA was employed as the template in profiling TCR beta VDJ and CDR3. MiXCR, run by TCRdb on the reads, gives a single entry per CDR3 protein. The sample holds 400,000 to 450,000 distinct CDR3 sequences; under 80% are singletons and the top ten take 3.5% to 4.5%. The CDR3 runs 17 residues. CDR1 SGHTA and CDR2 FQGTGA come from the germline V gene. The V gene lost 5 bases and the J gene lost 10 bases, with 27 bases spanning the gap. V gene TRBV7-3 combines with J gene TRBJ1-5; D call uncertain. The receptor was derived from a human donor in good health, serving as a control. The sequencing input was sorted CD4+, CD8+, or CD8+CD57+ T cells (not recorded which) from PBMCs. The CDR3 sequence is CASSRSNRAFEQYPQHF. The DNA of the CDR3 is TGTGCCAGCAGCCGAAGCAACCGCGCCTTTGAGCAGTACCCCCAGCATTTT.